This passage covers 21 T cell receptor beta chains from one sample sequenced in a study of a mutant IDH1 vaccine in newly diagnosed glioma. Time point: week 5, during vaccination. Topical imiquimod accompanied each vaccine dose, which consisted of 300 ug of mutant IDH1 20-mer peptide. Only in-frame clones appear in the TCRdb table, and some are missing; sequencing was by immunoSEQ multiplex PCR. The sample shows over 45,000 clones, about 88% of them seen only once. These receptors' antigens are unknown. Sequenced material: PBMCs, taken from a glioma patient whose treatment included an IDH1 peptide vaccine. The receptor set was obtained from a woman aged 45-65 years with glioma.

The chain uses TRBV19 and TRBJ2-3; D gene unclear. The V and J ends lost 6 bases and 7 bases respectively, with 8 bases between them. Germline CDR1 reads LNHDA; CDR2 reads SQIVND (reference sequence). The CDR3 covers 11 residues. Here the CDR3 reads CASSEGNTQYF. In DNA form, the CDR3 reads TGTGCCAGTAGCGAAGGGAATACGCAGTATTTT.

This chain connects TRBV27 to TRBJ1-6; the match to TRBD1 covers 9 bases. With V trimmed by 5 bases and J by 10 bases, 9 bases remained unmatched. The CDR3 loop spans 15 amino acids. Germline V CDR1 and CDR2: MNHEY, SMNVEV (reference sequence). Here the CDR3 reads CASSPPYRGLSPLHF. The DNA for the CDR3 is TGTGCCAGCAGTCCTCCTTACAGGGGGCTGTCACCCCTCCACTTT.

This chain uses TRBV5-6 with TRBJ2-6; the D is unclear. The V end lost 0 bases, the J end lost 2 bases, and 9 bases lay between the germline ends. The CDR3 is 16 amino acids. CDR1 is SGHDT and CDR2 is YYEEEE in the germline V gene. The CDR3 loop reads CASSLDLGTGANVLTF. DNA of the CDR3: TGTGCCAGCAGCTTGGACTTGGGGACTGGGGCCAACGTCCTGACTTTC.

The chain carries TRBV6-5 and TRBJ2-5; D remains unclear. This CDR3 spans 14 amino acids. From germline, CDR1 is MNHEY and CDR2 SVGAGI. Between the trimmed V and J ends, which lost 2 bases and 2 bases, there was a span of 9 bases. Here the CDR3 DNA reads TGTGCCAGCAGTTACATGGGGAAACAAGAGACCCAGTACTTC. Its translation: CASSYMGKQETQYF.

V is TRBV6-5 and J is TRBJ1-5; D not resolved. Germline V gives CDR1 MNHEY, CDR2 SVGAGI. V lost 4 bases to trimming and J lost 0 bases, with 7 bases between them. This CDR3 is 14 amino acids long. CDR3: CASSFGNSNQPQHF. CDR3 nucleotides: TGTGCCAGCAGTTTCGGGAATAGCAATCAGCCCCAGCATTTT.

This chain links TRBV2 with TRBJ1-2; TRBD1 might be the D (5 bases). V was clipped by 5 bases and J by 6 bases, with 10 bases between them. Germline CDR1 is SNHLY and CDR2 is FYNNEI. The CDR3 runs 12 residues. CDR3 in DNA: TGTGCCAGCAGTTCCCTGACAGATGGCTACACCTTC. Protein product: CASSSLTDGYTF.

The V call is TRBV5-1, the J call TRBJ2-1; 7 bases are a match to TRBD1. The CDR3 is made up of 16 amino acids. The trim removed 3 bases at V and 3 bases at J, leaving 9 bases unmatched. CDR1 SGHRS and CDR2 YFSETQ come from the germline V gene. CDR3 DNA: TGCGCCAGCAGCTCGGGCCGGGACAGCATCTACAATGAGCAGTTCTTC. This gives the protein CASSSGRDSIYNEQFF.

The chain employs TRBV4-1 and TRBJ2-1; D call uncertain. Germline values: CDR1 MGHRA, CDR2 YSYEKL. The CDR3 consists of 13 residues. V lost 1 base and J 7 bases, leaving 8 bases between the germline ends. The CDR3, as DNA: TGCGCCAGCAGCCAAGGATCTACGAATGAGCAGTTCTTC. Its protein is CASSQGSTNEQFF.

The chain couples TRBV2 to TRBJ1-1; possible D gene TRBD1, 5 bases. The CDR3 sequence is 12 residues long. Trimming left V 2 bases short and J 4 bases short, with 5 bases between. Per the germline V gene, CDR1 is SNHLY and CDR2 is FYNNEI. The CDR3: CASSEQGTEAFF. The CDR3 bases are TGTGCCAGCAGTGAACAGGGCACTGAAGCTTTCTTT.

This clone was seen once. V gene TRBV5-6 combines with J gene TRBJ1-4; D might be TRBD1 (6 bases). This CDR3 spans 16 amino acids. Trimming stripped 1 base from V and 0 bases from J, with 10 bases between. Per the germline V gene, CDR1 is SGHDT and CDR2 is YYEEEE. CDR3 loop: CASSLLPGATNEKLFF. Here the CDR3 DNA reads TGTGCCAGCAGCTTGTTACCAGGGGCAACTAATGAAAAACTGTTTTTT. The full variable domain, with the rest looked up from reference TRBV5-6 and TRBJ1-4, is DAGVTQSPTHLIKTRGQQVTLRCSPKSGHDTVSWYQQALGQGPQFIFQYYEEEERQRGNFPDRFSGHQFPNYSSELNVNALLLGDSALYLCASSLLPGATNEKLFFGSGTQLSVL.

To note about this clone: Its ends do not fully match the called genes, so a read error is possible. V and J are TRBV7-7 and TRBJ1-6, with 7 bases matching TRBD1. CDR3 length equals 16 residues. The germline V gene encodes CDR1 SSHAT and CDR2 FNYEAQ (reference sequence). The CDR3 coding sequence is TGTGCTAGCAGCTTGGATTTGTATGACAGGGTCACACCCCTCCACTTT. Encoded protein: CASSLDLYDRVTPLHF.

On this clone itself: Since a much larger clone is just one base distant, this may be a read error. CDR3 nucleotide sequence: TGTGCCAGCAGTGACAGGGACACCGGGGAGCTGTTTTTT. Amino acid sequence: CASSDRDTGELFF. The chain couples TRBV6-6 to TRBJ2-2; 7 bases agree with TRBD1. Germline loops: CDR1 MNHNY, CDR2 SVGAGI (reference sequence). V dropped 5 bases and J dropped 3; count of bases not matched to a gene: 0. The CDR3 runs to 13 residues.

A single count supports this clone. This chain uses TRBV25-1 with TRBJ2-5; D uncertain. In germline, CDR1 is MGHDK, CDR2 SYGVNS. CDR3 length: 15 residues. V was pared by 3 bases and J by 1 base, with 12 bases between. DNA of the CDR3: TGTGCCAGCAGTGACGCCCGGCAGCTCCAAGAGACCCAGTACTTC. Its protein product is CASSDARQLQETQYF.

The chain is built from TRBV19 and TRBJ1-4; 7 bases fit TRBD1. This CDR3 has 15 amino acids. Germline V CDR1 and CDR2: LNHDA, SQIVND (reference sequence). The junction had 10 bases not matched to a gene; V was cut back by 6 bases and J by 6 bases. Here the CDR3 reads CASSVPTGRDEKLFF. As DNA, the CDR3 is TGTGCCAGTAGCGTACCGACAGGGAGGGATGAAAAACTGTTTTTT.

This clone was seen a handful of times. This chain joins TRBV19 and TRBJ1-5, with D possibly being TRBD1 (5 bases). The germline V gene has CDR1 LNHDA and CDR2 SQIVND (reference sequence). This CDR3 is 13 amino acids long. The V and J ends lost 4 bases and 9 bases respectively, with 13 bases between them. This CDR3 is CASSSQGSTPQHF. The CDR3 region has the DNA TGTGCCAGTAGTAGTCAGGGCTCAACGCCCCAGCATTTT.

CDR3 amino acids: CASSEQGVAGNTIYF. The CDR3 bases are TGTGCCAGCAGTGAACAGGGGGTCGCTGGAAACACCATATATTTT. The chain carries TRBV25-1 and TRBJ1-3; 7 bases are a match to TRBD1. The junction had 3 bases not matched to a gene; V was cut back by 2 bases and J by 2 bases. Germline assignment: CDR1 MGHDK and CDR2 SYGVNS. CDR3 length: 15 amino acids. The variable domain in full, completed from reference TRBV25-1 and TRBJ1-3, reads EADIYQTPRYLVIGTGKKITLECSQTMGHDKMYWYQQDPGMELHLIHYSYGVNSTEKGDLSSESTVSRIRTEHFPLTLESARPSHTSQYLCASSEQGVAGNTIYFGEGSWLTVV.

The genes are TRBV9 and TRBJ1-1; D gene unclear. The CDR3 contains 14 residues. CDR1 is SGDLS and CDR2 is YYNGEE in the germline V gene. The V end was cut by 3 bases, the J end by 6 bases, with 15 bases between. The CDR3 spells CASSGLGSMPEAFF. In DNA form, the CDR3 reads TGTGCCAGCAGCGGTCTCGGTTCGATGCCTGAAGCTTTCTTT.

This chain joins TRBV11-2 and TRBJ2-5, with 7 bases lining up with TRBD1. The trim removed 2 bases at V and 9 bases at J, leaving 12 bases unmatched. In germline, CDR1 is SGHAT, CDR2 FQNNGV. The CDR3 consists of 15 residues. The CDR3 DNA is TGTGCCAGCAGCTTAATAGGACAGGCGACCGGGGCCCAGTACTTC. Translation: CASSLIGQATGAQYF.

This CDR3 is CASSWTSGQETQYF. CDR3 nucleotide sequence: TGTGCCAGCAGCTGGACTAGCGGCCAAGAGACCCAGTACTTC. The chain has TRBV5-4 and TRBJ2-5; TRBD2 aligns across 10 bases. This CDR3 region has 14 residues. The V and J ends lost 3 bases and 1 base, in that order; junction bases with no gene match: 0. Germline loops: CDR1 SGHNT, CDR2 YYREEE (reference sequence).

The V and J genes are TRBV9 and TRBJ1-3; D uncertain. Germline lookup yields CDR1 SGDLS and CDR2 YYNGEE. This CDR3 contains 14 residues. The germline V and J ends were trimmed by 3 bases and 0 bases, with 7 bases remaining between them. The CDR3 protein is CASSADFSGNTIYF. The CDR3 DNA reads TGTGCCAGCAGCGCAGATTTCTCTGGAAACACCATATATTTT.

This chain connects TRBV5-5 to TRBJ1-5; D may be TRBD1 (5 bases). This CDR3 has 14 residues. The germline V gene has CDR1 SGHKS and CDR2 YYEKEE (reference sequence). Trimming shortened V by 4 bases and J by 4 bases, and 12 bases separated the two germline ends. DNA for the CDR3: TGTGCCAGCAGCCCGGCCGGGGGAAATCAGCCCCAGCATTTT. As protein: CASSPAGGNQPQHF.